This T cell receptor (beta chain) was captured by sequencing in a study of cytomegalovirus exposure and HLA in healthy donors. A multiplex PCR was run with 60 Vbeta primers and 13 Jbeta primers. This table comes from immunoSEQ multiplex PCR, and its TCRdb copy is limited to in-frame clones, with some not included. The sample yields 200,000 or so clones, over 75% seen once. Each donor was nominally healthy when sampled (though unrecorded immune exposures were likely). The length of the CDR3 is 20 residues. V was clipped by 0 bases and J by 0 bases; unmatched bases: 10. The germline V gene encodes CDR1 MRHNA and CDR2 SNTAGT.

This chain joins TRBV6-4 and TRBJ1-5; 11 nucleotides match TRBD1. What was sequenced was PBMCs. This sequence was found in a girl between 2 and 10 years old in good health and CMV-seronegative. The chain's CDR3 is CASSDSKRTGGDYSNQPQHF. DNA for the CDR3: TGTGCCAGCAGTGACTCGAAGAGGACAGGGGGCGACTATAGCAATCAGCCCCAGCATTTT.